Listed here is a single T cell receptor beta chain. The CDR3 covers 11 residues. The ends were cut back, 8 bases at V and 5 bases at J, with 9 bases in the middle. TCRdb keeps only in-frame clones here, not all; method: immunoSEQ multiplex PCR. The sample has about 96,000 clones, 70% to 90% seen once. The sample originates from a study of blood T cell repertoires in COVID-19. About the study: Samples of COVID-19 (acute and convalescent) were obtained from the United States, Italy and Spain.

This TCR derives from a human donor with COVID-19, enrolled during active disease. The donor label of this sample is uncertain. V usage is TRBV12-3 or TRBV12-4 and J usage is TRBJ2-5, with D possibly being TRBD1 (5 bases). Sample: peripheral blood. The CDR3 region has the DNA TGTGCCAGCGGGCAGGGTGAGACCCAGTACTTC. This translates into CASGQGETQYF.